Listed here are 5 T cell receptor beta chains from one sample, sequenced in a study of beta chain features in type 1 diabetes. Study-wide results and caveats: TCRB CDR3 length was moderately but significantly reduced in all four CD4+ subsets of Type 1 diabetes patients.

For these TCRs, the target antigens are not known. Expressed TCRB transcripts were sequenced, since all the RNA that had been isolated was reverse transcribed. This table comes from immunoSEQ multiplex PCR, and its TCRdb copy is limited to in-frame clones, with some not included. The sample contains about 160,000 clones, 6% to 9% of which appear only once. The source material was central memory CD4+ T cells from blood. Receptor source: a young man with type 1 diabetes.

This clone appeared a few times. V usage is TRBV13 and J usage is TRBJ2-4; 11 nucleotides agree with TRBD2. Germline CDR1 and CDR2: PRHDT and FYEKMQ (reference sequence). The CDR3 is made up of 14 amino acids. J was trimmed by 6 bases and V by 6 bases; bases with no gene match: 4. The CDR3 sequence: CASSPGLAGNIQYF. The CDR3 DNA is TGTGCCAGCAGTCCTGGACTAGCGGGAAACATTCAGTACTTC.

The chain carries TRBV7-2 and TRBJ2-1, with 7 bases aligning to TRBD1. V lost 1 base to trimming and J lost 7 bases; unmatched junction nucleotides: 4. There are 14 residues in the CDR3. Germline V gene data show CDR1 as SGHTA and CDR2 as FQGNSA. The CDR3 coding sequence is TGTGCCAGCAGCTTAGACAGGGGTTCGAATGAGCAGTTCTTC. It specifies CASSLDRGSNEQFF.

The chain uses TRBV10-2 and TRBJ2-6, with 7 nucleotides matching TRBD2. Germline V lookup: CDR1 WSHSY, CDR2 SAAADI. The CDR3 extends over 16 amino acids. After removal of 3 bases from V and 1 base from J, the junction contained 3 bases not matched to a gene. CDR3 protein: CASSDGGSSGANVLTF. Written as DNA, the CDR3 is TGCGCCAGCAGTGATGGCGGGAGTTCTGGGGCCAACGTCCTGACTTTC.

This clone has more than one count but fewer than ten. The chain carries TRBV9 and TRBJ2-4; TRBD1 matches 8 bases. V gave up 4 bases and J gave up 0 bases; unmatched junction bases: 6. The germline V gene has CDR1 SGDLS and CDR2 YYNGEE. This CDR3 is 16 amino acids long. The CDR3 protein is CASSPGQGLAKNIQYF. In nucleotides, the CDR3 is TGTGCCAGCAGCCCCGGACAGGGACTAGCCAAAAACATTCAGTACTTC.

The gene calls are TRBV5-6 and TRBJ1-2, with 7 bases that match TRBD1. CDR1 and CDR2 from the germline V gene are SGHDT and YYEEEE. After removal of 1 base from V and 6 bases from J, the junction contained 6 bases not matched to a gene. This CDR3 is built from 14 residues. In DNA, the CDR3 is TGTGCCAGCAGCTTGACCGGGACAGTGAATGGCTACACCTTC. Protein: CASSLTGTVNGYTF.